These 2 T cell receptor beta chains were all obtained from the same sample, sequenced in a study of blood T cell repertoires in COVID-19 (dated by TCRdb to the early 2020s). To prepare the library, the immunoSEQ multiplex PCR assay was applied. The immuneACCESS repertoire file appears here via TCRdb, limited to in-frame rearrangements. These files lack a portion of the clones; in checked studies, under half of the deficit traces to unresolved V genes, and the cause of the others is not known. Across this sample there are hundreds of thousands of clones, with approximately 86% seen only once. The ten largest clones capture roughly 8.5% of the sample. Material: PBMCs or T cells enriched from blood (not recorded which). These receptors all stem from an older woman who had recovered from COVID-19.

This clone is a singleton in its sample. This chain uses TRBV7-9 with TRBJ2-7; weak D call: TRBD1 (6 bases). Germline CDR1 reads SEHNR; CDR2 reads FQNEAQ (reference sequence). V lost 2 bases and J lost 5, with 13 bases in between. There are 14 residues in the CDR3. The CDR3 region has the DNA TGTGCCAGCAGCTTAAGCACAGGGAGCCACGAGCAGTACTTC. Translation: CASSLSTGSHEQYF. Full variable domain (remainder filled in from reference TRBV7-9 and TRBJ2-7): DTGVSQNPRHKITKRGQNVTFRCDPISEHNRLYWYRQTLGQGPEFLTYFQNEAQLEKSRLLSDRFSAERPKGSFSTLEIQRTEQGDSAMYLCASSLSTGSHEQYFGPGTRLTVT.

The chain has TRBV6-5 and TRBJ1-1; a weak D match, TRBD1 (6 bases). Trimming stripped 5 bases from V and 0 bases from J, with 10 bases between. This CDR3 region has 14 residues. Germline CDR1 is MNHEY and CDR2 is SVGAGI. CDR3 coding DNA: TGTGCCAGCAGTCAGGACAGCATGAACACTGAAGCTTTCTTT. Translation gives CASSQDSMNTEAFF.